This T cell receptor beta chain was recorded in a study of radiation and T cells in renal cell carcinoma. As for the study in general: Nephrectomy followed 15 Gy stereotactic body radiation by 4 weeks.

Profiled with immunoSEQ multiplex PCR; TCRdb holds only in-frame clones, not every one. Seen here are some 150,000 clones, less than 90% observed once, and the top ten hold less than 25%. A note on this clone: What it recognizes is unknown.

CDR3 length equals 11 residues. V dropped 2 bases and J dropped 5 bases, with 6 bases sitting between them. The germline V gene has CDR1 GTSNPN and CDR2 SVGIG (reference sequence). Time point described: baseline pretreatment blood. Described treatment: 15 Gy SBRT to primary tumor, nephrectomy 4 weeks later. After SBRT, blood was collected at 2 and 4 weeks, plus baseline. Findings of the study overall: From baseline, blood top tumor clonotypes peaked at 2 weeks post-radiation.

The source material was blood, sampled from a patient whose treatment included radiotherapy and nephrectomy. The gene calls are TRBV30 and TRBJ1-1; D is unclear. This TCR was sampled from a woman between 50 and 59 years old with renal cell carcinoma. CDR3 sequence (DNA): TGTGCCTGGAGTCCCTTAACTGAAGCTTTCTTT. Encoded protein: CAWSPLTEAFF.